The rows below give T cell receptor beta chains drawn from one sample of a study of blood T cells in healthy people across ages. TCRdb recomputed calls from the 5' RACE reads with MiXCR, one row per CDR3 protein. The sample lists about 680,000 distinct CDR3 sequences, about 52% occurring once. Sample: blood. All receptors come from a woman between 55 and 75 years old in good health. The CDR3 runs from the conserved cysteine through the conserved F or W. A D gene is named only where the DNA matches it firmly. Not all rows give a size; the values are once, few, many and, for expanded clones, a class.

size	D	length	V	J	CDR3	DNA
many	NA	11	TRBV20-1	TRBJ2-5	CSAWTQETQYF	TGCAGTGCCTGGACTCAAGAGACCCAGTACTTC
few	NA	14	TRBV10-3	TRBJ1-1	CAISVTGQNTEAFF	TGTGCCATCAGTGTCACAGGCCAGAACACTGAAGCTTTCTTT
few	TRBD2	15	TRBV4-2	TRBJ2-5	CASSQGSGGRETQYF	TGTGCCAGCAGCCAAGGGTCGGGGGGAAGGGAGACCCAGTACTTC
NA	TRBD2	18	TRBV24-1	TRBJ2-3	CASSDYGTTSGMADTQYF	TGTGCCTCCAGTGACTATGGGACAACTAGCGGGATGGCAGATACGCAGTATTTT
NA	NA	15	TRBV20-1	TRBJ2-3	CSADGAREAADTQYF	TGCAGTGCTGATGGGGCCAGGGAAGCGGCAGATACGCAGTATTTT
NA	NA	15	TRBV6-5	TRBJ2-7	CASSYRRFSYNEQYF	TGTGCCAGCAGTTACAGGAGATTCTCCTACAATGAGCAGTACTTC
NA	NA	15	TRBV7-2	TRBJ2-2	CASSLLETGNRELFF	TGTGCCAGCAGCTTATTGGAGACTGGGAATCGGGAGCTGTTTTTT
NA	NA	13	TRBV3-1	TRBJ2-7	CASSHRDSYEQYF	TGTGCCAGCAGCCACAGGGACTCCTACGAGCAGTACTTC
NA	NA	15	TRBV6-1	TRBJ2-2	CASSERGFGTGELFF	TGTGCCAGCAGTGAACGCGGGTTTGGCACCGGGGAGCTGTTTTTT
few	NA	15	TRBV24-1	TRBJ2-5	CATSDWGDGQETQYF	TGTGCCACCAGTGACTGGGGGGACGGGCAAGAGACCCAGTACTTC
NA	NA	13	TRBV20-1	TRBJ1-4	CSARSGVGEKLFF	TGCAGTGCTAGGAGTGGGGTGGGTGAAAAACTGTTTTTT
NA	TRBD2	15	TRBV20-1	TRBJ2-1	CSARPGTSGDNEQFF	TGCAGTGCTAGACCCGGGACTAGCGGGGACAATGAGCAGTTCTTC
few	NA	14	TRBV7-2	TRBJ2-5	CASSLGAGTETQYF	TGTGCCAGCAGCTTAGGAGCCGGAACAGAGACCCAGTACTTC
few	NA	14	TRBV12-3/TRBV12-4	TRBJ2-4	CASSLAQQENIQYF	TGTGCCAGCAGTTTAGCGCAACAGGAAAACATTCAGTACTTC
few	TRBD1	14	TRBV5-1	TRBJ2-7	CASSLDRGINEQYF	TGCGCCAGCAGCTTGGACAGGGGGATCAACGAGCAGTACTTC
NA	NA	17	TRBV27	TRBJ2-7	CASIGPQRTAGPYEQYF	TGTGCCAGCATAGGCCCCCAACGGACCGCTGGACCCTACGAGCAGTACTTC
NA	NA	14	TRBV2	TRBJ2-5	CASSVRDNNNGQYF	TGTGCCAGCAGTGTCAGGGACAACAACAATGGGCAGTACTTC